Presented here are 21 T cell receptor beta chains from one specimen sequenced in a study of T cell responses to AZD1222 COVID-19 vaccine. The table came from immunoSEQ multiplex PCR; TCRdb's copy has only in-frame clones and leaves some out. The sample has about 180,000 clones, 80% to 90% seen once; the top ten hold about 0.49%. Source: peripheral blood, taken on day 0 of AZD1222 vaccination. These TCRs come from an adult in good health.

This clone occurred once. The chain has TRBV19 and TRBJ1-5; a weak D match, TRBD1 (5 bases). CDR1 LNHDA and CDR2 SQIVND come from the germline V gene (reference sequence). Trimming pared 5 bases from V and 10 bases from J, leaving 24 bases between. The CDR3 is made up of 16 amino acids. CDR3 in amino acids: CASSVPGRHDPNPQHF. The CDR3, as DNA: TGTGCCAGTAGTGTCCCGGGACGTCACGATCCCAATCCCCAGCATTTT.

This clone has a handful of counts. V gene TRBV5-1 combines with J gene TRBJ1-1; 12 bases agree with TRBD1. The CDR3 totals 17 residues. Germline V lookup: CDR1 SGHRS, CDR2 YFSETQ. The V gene end was trimmed by 1 base and the J gene end by 3 bases; junction bases not matched to a gene: 7. The CDR3 here is CASSLYGTGGSYTEAFF. The DNA for the CDR3 is TGCGCCAGCAGCTTGTATGGGACAGGGGGCTCGTACACTGAAGCTTTCTTT.

The DNA for the CDR3 is TGTGCCAGCAGTGAAGCGCTTCAGGGTAGCACAGATACGCAGTATTTT. Its protein product is CASSEALQGSTDTQYF. This chain links TRBV2 with TRBJ2-3; the D gene is possibly TRBD1 (5 bases). This CDR3 contains 16 residues. Trimming removed 0 bases from V and 0 bases from J, with 10 bases in between. The germline V gene has CDR1 SNHLY and CDR2 FYNNEI.

This chain connects TRBV7-8 to TRBJ2-3; 10 nucleotides match TRBD2. The CDR3 contains 19 residues. Per germline, CDR1 SGHVS and CDR2 FQNEAQ. Losses at the gene ends were 0 bases for V and 0 bases for J; bases not matched to a gene: 9. The chain's CDR3 is CASSLAGLAETPSTDTQYF. Written as DNA, the CDR3 is TGTGCCAGCAGCTTAGCTGGACTAGCGGAAACTCCTAGCACAGATACGCAGTATTTT.

The chain carries TRBV6-4 and TRBJ2-2; 14 bases align to TRBD2. Germline V gene lookup returns CDR1 MRHNA and CDR2 SNTAGT. The V segment lost 3 bases and the J segment 10 bases; nucleotides outside the gene matches: 4. This CDR3 is built from 15 residues. The DNA of the CDR3 is TGTGCCAGCAGTGAGGGGACTAGCGGGAGTAAGGAGCTGTTTTTT. Protein: CASSEGTSGSKELFF.

The chain uses TRBV30 and TRBJ1-4; 7 nucleotides align to TRBD1. Germline CDR1 is GTSNPN and CDR2 is SVGIG (reference sequence). The length of the CDR3 is 13 residues. V lost 8 bases, J lost 8 bases, and 11 bases stayed unmatched. The CDR3 DNA reads as TGTGCCACAGACAGGGCTCTTGAAGAAAAACTGTTTTTT. Its translation is CATDRALEEKLFF.

The CDR3 loop reads CASSLGRGGGVYGYTF. The DNA for the CDR3 is TGTGCCAGCAGCTTAGGCCGTGGAGGGGGTGTTTATGGCTACACCTTC. This chain connects TRBV13 to TRBJ1-2; perhaps TRBD1 as D (6 bases). This CDR3 contains 16 residues. Germline CDR1 reads PRHDT; CDR2 reads FYEKMQ (reference sequence). The V gene lost 0 bases and the J gene lost 5 bases, with 16 bases spanning the gap.

V gene TRBV5-1 combines with J gene TRBJ1-4, with 7 bases matching TRBD1. With V trimmed by 2 bases and J by 3 bases, 4 bases remained unmatched. CDR3 length: 15 residues. Germline V gene data show CDR1 as SGHRS and CDR2 as YFSETQ. The CDR3 region is CASSLQGWANEKLFF. The CDR3 coding sequence is TGCGCCAGCAGCTTACAGGGGTGGGCTAATGAAAAACTGTTTTTT.

The V gene is TRBV2, the J gene TRBJ2-1; possibly TRBD2 for D (5 bases). The CDR3 runs 14 residues. The germline CDR1 and CDR2 sequences are SNHLY and FYNNEI. V shed 6 bases and J shed 8 bases, with 17 bases lying between them. The CDR3 DNA follows: TGTGCCAGCAGGACTACCGGGCTATCGTATGAGCAGTTCTTC. This gives the protein CASRTTGLSYEQFF.

V and J are TRBV19 and TRBJ1-2; D is perhaps TRBD1 (6 bases). The CDR3 is made up of 14 amino acids. Germline V gene data show CDR1 as LNHDA and CDR2 as SQIVND (reference sequence). Trimming took off 5 bases at V and 5 bases at J, with 15 bases between the two ends. CDR3 amino acids: CASSAPTGIYGYTF. CDR3 DNA sequence: TGTGCCAGTAGTGCGCCGACAGGAATATATGGCTACACCTTC.

The gene calls are TRBV7-9 and TRBJ1-4; TRBD1 matches at 8 bases. V trimming: 5 bases; J trimming: 2 bases; junction bases outside the gene matches: 13. This CDR3 has 18 residues. In germline, CDR1 is SEHNR, CDR2 FQNEAQ (reference sequence). The CDR3 DNA follows: TGTGCCAGCAGCCCCGGACAGGGAGTGAGAGGGACTAATGAAAAACTGTTTTTT. This encodes CASSPGQGVRGTNEKLFF.

The chain has TRBV25-1 and TRBJ1-4, with 9 bases aligning to TRBD1. The germline V gene has CDR1 MGHDK and CDR2 SYGVNS. The V segment lost 6 bases and the J segment 7 bases; nucleotides outside the gene matches: 6. This CDR3 has 14 amino acids. The CDR3 DNA is TGTGCCAGCAGAGCGGACAGGGGATTTGAAAAACTGTTTTTT. Protein: CASRADRGFEKLFF.

For the CDR3, the DNA is TGCAGTGCTAGGAGAGACAGGGAAGCTTTCTTT. It yields the protein CSARRDREAFF. V gene TRBV20-1 combines with J gene TRBJ1-1; the D gene is possibly TRBD1 (6 bases). V was shortened by 3 bases and J by 8 bases, with 10 bases between the two germline ends. The CDR3 sequence is 11 residues long. Germline V gene sequence: CDR1 DFQATT, CDR2 SNEGSKA (reference sequence).

The chain couples TRBV15 to TRBJ1-6; 7 bases align to TRBD1. From germline, CDR1 is LNHNV and CDR2 YYDKDF (reference sequence). CDR3 length: 17 residues. J was trimmed by 0 bases and V by 0 bases; bases with no gene match: 2. CDR3 protein: CATSREAGGSYNSPLHF. In nucleotides, the CDR3 is TGTGCCACCAGCAGAGAGGCAGGGGGCTCCTATAATTCACCCCTCCACTTT.

Points on this clone: In the same sample, other DNA sequences code for this CDR3. CDR3 amino acids: CASSQDRGYEQYF. The CDR3 DNA sequence: TGTGCCAGCAGCCAAGATCGGGGGTACGAGCAGTACTTC. The chain recombines TRBV14 with TRBJ2-7; the D gene is possibly TRBD2 (6 bases). Germline CDR1 SGHDN, CDR2 FVKESK. There are 13 residues in the CDR3. Trimming took 0 bases from V and 4 from J, leaving 7 bases between them.

This chain connects TRBV24-1 to TRBJ1-1, with 7 bases lining up with TRBD1. The germline V gene encodes CDR1 KGHDR and CDR2 SFDVKD. The V segment lost 7 bases and the J segment 1 base; nucleotides outside the gene matches: 5. The CDR3 is made up of 14 amino acids. This chain's CDR3 is CATRDRLGNTEAFF. The CDR3 nucleotides are TGTGCCACCAGGGACAGGCTGGGGAACACTGAAGCTTTCTTT.

The chain employs TRBV6-4 and TRBJ2-2, with D uncertain. This CDR3 contains 13 residues. Trimming stripped 2 bases from V and 0 bases from J, with 1 base between. Germline loops: CDR1 MRHNA, CDR2 SNTAGT. The CDR3 region is CASSDTNTGELFF. In DNA, the CDR3 is TGTGCCAGCAGTGACACGAACACCGGGGAGCTGTTTTTT.

The rearrangement joins TRBV5-1 to TRBJ2-3, with 7 bases aligning to TRBD2. The CDR3 extends over 14 amino acids. CDR1 SGHRS and CDR2 YFSETQ come from the germline V gene. Germline trimming cut 2 bases from V and 4 bases from J; bases unmatched to any gene: 4. CDR3 sequence reads: CASSFGGGSDTQYF. The DNA for the CDR3 is TGCGCCAGCAGCTTCGGGGGAGGGTCAGATACGCAGTATTTT.

On this clone itself: The junction differs from germline at one of its ends, possibly a read error. The chain is built from TRBV7-9 and TRBJ2-1; tentative D call: TRBD2 (6 bases). The germline V gene encodes CDR1 SEHNR and CDR2 FQNEAQ (reference sequence). The CDR3 extends over 16 amino acids. The CDR3 DNA follows: TGTGCCAGCAGCTTAGTAGGCGAGCGGGTCCCACCGGTGGAGGTCTTC. Translating it yields CASSLVGERVPPVEVF.

The chain uses TRBV11-3 and TRBJ2-2; D is tentatively TRBD1 or TRBD2 (6 bases each). The CDR3 is 17 residues long. Germline loops: CDR1 SGHNT, CDR2 YENEEA. V dropped 0 bases and J dropped 7 bases, with 18 bases sitting between them. CDR3 sequence: CASSLDGTGANGGELFF. The CDR3 DNA follows: TGTGCCAGCAGCTTAGACGGGACGGGGGCCAACGGCGGGGAGCTGTTTTTT.

This chain uses TRBV12-5 with TRBJ1-2; TRBD1 matches at 7 bases. Germline assignment: CDR1 LGHNT and CDR2 FRNRAP. This CDR3 region has 14 residues. Trimming removed 2 bases from V and 4 bases from J; junction bases left unmatched: 4. The CDR3 DNA reads as TGTGCTAGTGGTTTGACGGGACAGATCTATGGCTACACCTTC. Protein: CASGLTGQIYGYTF.